The 27 T cell receptor beta chains below were found in one sample sequenced in a study of cytomegalovirus exposure and HLA in healthy donors. Primers for the PCR totalled 60 Vbeta and 13 Jbeta. Sequencing used immunoSEQ multiplex PCR; TCRdb keeps in-frame clones, though not all of them. The sample holds around 90,000 clones, roughly 86% seen once. The sequenced material came from PBMCs. The receptors stem from a man aged 30 to 39 in good health and CMV-seropositive.

Notes on this clone: Other DNA sequences in the sample encode the same CDR3. This chain links TRBV28 with TRBJ2-7; D possibly corresponds to TRBD1 (6 bases). The CDR3 runs to 18 residues. Trimming removed 3 bases at V and 5 bases at J, with 26 bases between. CDR1 and CDR2 (germline): MDHEN, SYDVKM. This chain's CDR3 is CASSFSQGLLIISHEQYF. In DNA, the CDR3 is TGTGCCAGCAGTTTTTCGCAGGGGCTCTTAATTATTAGCCACGAGCAGTACTTC.

Only one count was recorded for this clone. This chain uses TRBV9 with TRBJ2-5; a possible D gene is TRBD2 (5 bases). The CDR3 runs 14 residues. Germline values: CDR1 SGDLS, CDR2 YYNGEE. With 0 bases removed from V and 5 bases from J, the gap between germline ends came to 11 bases. The CDR3 nucleotides read TGTGCCAGCAGCGTAGAAGGTAGCGACGAGACCCAGTACTTC. It specifies CASSVEGSDETQYF.

In this sample, this clone turned up once. The V call is TRBV9, the J call TRBJ2-7; 7 positions agree with TRBD1. Germline V gene lookup returns CDR1 SGDLS and CDR2 YYNGEE. The junction had 2 bases not matched to a gene; V was cut back by 2 bases and J by 0 bases. This CDR3 region has 14 residues. The CDR3 sequence: CASSVGTDSYEQYF. DNA of the CDR3: TGTGCCAGCAGCGTGGGGACAGACTCCTACGAGCAGTACTTC.

This sequence joins TRBV5-1 and TRBJ2-7; a weak D match, TRBD1 (6 bases). CDR3 length: 15 residues. V lost 4 bases, J lost 2 bases, and 16 bases lay in between. Germline CDR1 SGHRS, CDR2 YFSETQ. CDR3 protein: CASSANPGQTYEQYF. CDR3 bases: TGCGCCAGCAGCGCCAACCCGGGACAAACCTACGAGCAGTACTTC.

This chain connects TRBV7-2 to TRBJ2-7; 7 positions match TRBD1. Germline loops: CDR1 SGHTA, CDR2 FQGNSA. Trimming at V came to 3 bases and at J to 2 bases, leaving 4 bases not matched to a gene. The CDR3 runs 14 residues. The CDR3 region is CASSFDRVTYEQYF. Here the CDR3 DNA reads TGTGCCAGCAGCTTTGACAGGGTCACCTACGAGCAGTACTTC.

V usage is TRBV7-9 and J usage is TRBJ1-6; D possibly corresponds to TRBD1 (6 bases). This CDR3 spans 15 amino acids. The germline V and J ends were trimmed by 1 base and 7 bases, with 11 bases remaining between them. Germline-derived CDR1 and CDR2 are SEHNR and FQNEAQ (reference sequence). In DNA form, the CDR3 reads TGTGCCAGCAGCTTAGAACAGGGAGAGAATTCACCCCTCCACTTT. Protein product: CASSLEQGENSPLHF.

This rearrangement joins TRBV4-1 to TRBJ1-6; D is perhaps TRBD1 (5 bases). This CDR3 is built from 16 residues. Germline CDR1 is MGHRA and CDR2 is YSYEKL. V was shortened by 4 bases and J by 1 base, with 11 bases between the two germline ends. The DNA of the CDR3 is TGCGCCAGCAGCCTGGGGCAGGGATCCTATAATTCACCCCTCCACTTT. Residues: CASSLGQGSYNSPLHF.

This rearrangement joins TRBV27 to TRBJ2-1; D uncertain. CDR1 is MNHEY, CDR2 SMNVEV, per germline (reference sequence). The CDR3 sequence is 15 residues long. Trimming cost V 6 bases and J 4 bases, with 16 bases left between them. The CDR3 is CASSPLSSLYNEQFF. The CDR3 DNA sequence: TGTGCCAGCAGCCCTCTAAGTTCTCTATACAATGAGCAGTTCTTC.

The gene calls are TRBV7-9 and TRBJ2-7; possibly TRBD2 for D (5 bases). Germline V gene sequence: CDR1 SEHNR, CDR2 FQNEAQ (reference sequence). V lost 6 bases, J lost 0 bases, and 12 bases lay in between. The CDR3 is 14 amino acids. CDR3 nucleotides: TGTGCCAGCAGTCTAAACGGGAACTCCTACGAGCAGTACTTC. This sequence encodes CASSLNGNSYEQYF.

V gene TRBV7-8 combines with J gene TRBJ1-2, with 12 bases that match TRBD1. Germline trimming cut 5 bases from V and 3 bases from J; bases unmatched to any gene: 13. Germline CDR1 reads SGHVS; CDR2 reads FQNEAQ. The CDR3 runs 18 residues. Here the CDR3 reads CASSQWDRGRKRDYGYTF. In DNA, the CDR3 is TGTGCCAGCAGCCAATGGGACAGGGGGCGAAAGAGAGACTATGGCTACACCTTC. The full variable domain, rest sourced from reference TRBV7-8 and TRBJ1-2, is GAGVSQSPRYKVAKRGQDVALRCDPISGHVSLFWYQQALGQGPEFLTYFQNEAQLDKSGLPSDRFFAERPEGSVSTLKIQRTQQEDSAVYLCASSQWDRGRKRDYGYTFGSGTRLTVV.

The V gene is TRBV7-9, the J gene TRBJ1-2; a weak D match, TRBD1 (6 bases). Germline V gene data show CDR1 as SEHNR and CDR2 as FQNEAQ (reference sequence). CDR3 size: 15 residues. V was clipped by 4 bases and J by 6 bases, with 18 bases between them. The CDR3 sequence is CASSSLGPGVDGYTF. CDR3 DNA: TGTGCCAGCAGCTCCCTAGGTCCAGGGGTTGATGGCTACACCTTC.

The rearrangement joins TRBV19 to TRBJ2-3; D is unresolved. Trimming pared 6 bases from V and 1 base from J, leaving 11 bases between. Germline V gives CDR1 LNHDA, CDR2 SQIVND (reference sequence). The CDR3 runs 14 residues. CDR3 region: CASRAAQRTDTQYF. CDR3 nucleotides: TGTGCCAGTAGGGCGGCCCAGCGCACAGATACGCAGTATTTT.

The rearrangement joins TRBV19 to TRBJ2-2; 7 bases line up with TRBD2. Germline CDR1 LNHDA, CDR2 SQIVND (reference sequence). The CDR3 is made up of 16 amino acids. The V and J ends lost 3 bases and 7 bases, in that order; junction bases with no gene match: 11. The CDR3 here is CASSITSARGIGELFF. In DNA form, the CDR3 reads TGTGCCAGTAGTATCACTAGCGCCCGAGGAATCGGGGAGCTGTTTTTT.

CDR3 sequence (DNA): TGTGCCAGCAGTTTACTGGGCCAGGGCCTCTCTGGGGCCAACGTCCTGACTTTC. This translates into CASSLLGQGLSGANVLTF. The chain couples TRBV27 to TRBJ2-6, with D perhaps matching TRBD1 (5 bases). Germline V lookup: CDR1 MNHEY, CDR2 SMNVEV (reference sequence). The V end was cut by 2 bases, the J end by 0 bases, with 14 bases between. The CDR3 totals 18 residues.

This chain uses TRBV9 with TRBJ2-7, with a weak D call TRBD2 (5 bases). This CDR3 is 15 amino acids long. Trimming left V 0 bases short and J 0 bases short, with 10 bases between. Germline V gene data show CDR1 as SGDLS and CDR2 as YYNGEE. The DNA of the CDR3 is TGTGCCAGCAGCGTAGGTTCAGCGGACTCCTACGAGCAGTACTTC. This codes for CASSVGSADSYEQYF.

The V gene is TRBV7-8, the J gene TRBJ1-1; D may be TRBD1 (5 bases). The CDR3 runs to 16 residues. V lost 2 bases and J lost 1, with 14 bases in between. Germline V gene sequence: CDR1 SGHVS, CDR2 FQNEAQ. The chain's CDR3 is CASSLLSSGGNTEAFF. The CDR3, as DNA: TGTGCCAGCAGCTTACTGTCTAGCGGGGGGAACACTGAAGCTTTCTTT. Full variable domain (rest looked up from reference TRBV7-8 and TRBJ1-1): GAGVSQSPRYKVAKRGQDVALRCDPISGHVSLFWYQQALGQGPEFLTYFQNEAQLDKSGLPSDRFFAERPEGSVSTLKIQRTQQEDSAVYLCASSLLSSGGNTEAFFGQGTRLTVV.

This clone was counted once. The rearrangement uses TRBV5-5 and TRBJ2-6; possible D gene TRBD1, 5 bases. This CDR3 is built from 15 residues. The V and J ends lost 1 base and 0 bases respectively, with 5 bases between them. Germline values: CDR1 SGHKS, CDR2 YYEKEE (reference sequence). CDR3 in amino acids: CASSLQGSGANVLTF. The CDR3 DNA reads as TGTGCCAGCAGCTTGCAGGGCTCTGGGGCCAACGTCCTGACTTTC.

The chain combines TRBV5-1 with TRBJ2-3; 12 nucleotides match TRBD2. Germline values: CDR1 SGHRS, CDR2 YFSETQ. CDR3 length: 15 amino acids. The V segment lost 4 bases and the J segment 3 bases; nucleotides outside the gene matches: 3. The DNA for the CDR3 is TGCGCCAGCAGCCTCGGGACTAGCGGGACAGATACGCAGTATTTT. Protein: CASSLGTSGTDTQYF.

This clone has only one observation. V and J are TRBV6-7 and TRBJ1-5; possibly TRBD1 for D (5 bases). TRBV6-7 is flagged as an ORF with uncertain function. This CDR3 spans 13 amino acids. Deletions cut 8 bases from V and 5 bases from J, with 13 bases between. The CDR3 DNA sequence: TGTGCCAGCTCGACCGGGGGGGATCAGCCCCAGCATTTT. This encodes CASSTGGDQPQHF.

CDR3 loop: CSVEGGQGSGNTIYF. DNA of the CDR3: TGCAGCGTTGAGGGAGGACAGGGCTCTGGAAACACCATATATTTT. J is TRBJ1-3 and V is TRBV29-1, with 8 positions matching TRBD1. Germline V gene data show CDR1 as SQVTM and CDR2 as ANQGSEA. The CDR3 runs 15 residues. V gave up 3 bases and J gave up 0 bases; unmatched junction bases: 4.

The J gene is TRBJ2-1, the V gene TRBV11-3; no clear D gene. With 0 bases removed from V and 2 bases from J, the gap between germline ends came to 5 bases. Per the germline V gene, CDR1 is SGHNT and CDR2 is YENEEA. This CDR3 comprises 14 residues. CDR3 nucleotides: TGTGCCAGCAGCTTAGAGCGCACCTACAATGAGCAGTTCTTC. This gives the protein CASSLERTYNEQFF.

This chain uses TRBV10-1 with TRBJ2-7; D uncertain. V was trimmed by 6 bases and J by 0 bases, leaving 15 bases between them. The CDR3 length is 15 residues. Germline CDR1 WNHNN, CDR2 SYGVQD (reference sequence). This CDR3 reads CASRSWLIVSYEQYF. For the CDR3, the DNA is TGCGCCAGCAGGTCTTGGCTTATCGTCTCCTACGAGCAGTACTTC.

The V gene is TRBV5-1, the J gene TRBJ2-3; 11 bases are a match to TRBD2. Per the germline V gene, CDR1 is SGHRS and CDR2 is YFSETQ. V was pared by 0 bases and J by 4 bases, with 13 bases of the junction left unmatched. CDR3 length: 19 residues. CDR3 nucleotides: TGCGCCAGCAGCTTGGCTCGGCCAGGTGGGACTAGCGGAGCAGATACGCAGTATTTT. This sequence encodes CASSLARPGGTSGADTQYF.

This clone was detected only a few times. The chain links TRBV28 to TRBJ1-6; D unresolved. CDR3 length equals 14 residues. Germline-derived CDR1 and CDR2 are MDHEN and SYDVKM. V shed 6 bases and J shed 2 bases, with 8 bases lying between them. The CDR3 is CASRYPAYNSPLHF. The DNA for the CDR3 is TGTGCCAGCAGGTACCCGGCCTATAATTCACCCCTCCACTTT.

The chain employs TRBV28 and TRBJ2-7; weak D call: TRBD1 (5 bases). The length of the CDR3 is 15 residues. The V end was cut by 3 bases, the J end by 2 bases, with 14 bases between. In germline, CDR1 is MDHEN, CDR2 SYDVKM. CDR3 in amino acids: CASSFGRATTYEQYF. CDR3 DNA: TGTGCCAGCAGTTTCGGCAGGGCCACTACCTACGAGCAGTACTTC.

The chain links TRBV13 to TRBJ1-1, with 8 bases identical to TRBD1. The J segment lost 7 bases and the V segment lost 5 bases, leaving 9 bases of the junction unmatched. Germline values: CDR1 PRHDT, CDR2 FYEKMQ (reference sequence). This CDR3 is 14 amino acids long. The CDR3 region has the DNA TGTGCCAGCAGCATCACCCGGACAGGGATTGAAGCTTTCTTT. Protein sequence: CASSITRTGIEAFF.

The chain has TRBV18 and TRBJ2-7, with D possibly TRBD1 on 5 matching bases. Trimming shortened V by 4 bases and J by 7 bases, and 8 bases separated the two germline ends. Germline CDR1 reads KGHSH; CDR2 reads LQKENI. This CDR3 has 11 residues. CDR3 in DNA: TGTGCCAGCTCACGACAGAGGGAGCAGTACTTC. This sequence encodes CASSRQREQYF.